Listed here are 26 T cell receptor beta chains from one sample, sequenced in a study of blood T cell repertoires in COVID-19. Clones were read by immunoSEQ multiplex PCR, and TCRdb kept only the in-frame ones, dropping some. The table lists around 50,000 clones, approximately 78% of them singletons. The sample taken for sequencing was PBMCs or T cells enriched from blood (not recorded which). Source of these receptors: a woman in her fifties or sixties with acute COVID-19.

The CDR3 bases are TGTGCCAGCAGCTGGGACTCAAAGGGGGGGTCGCAGTATTTT. Translation: CASSWDSKGGSQYF. The chain couples TRBV7-2 to TRBJ2-3; D may be TRBD2 (7 bases). Germline V gene data show CDR1 as SGHTA and CDR2 as FQGNSA. The CDR3 runs to 14 residues. Trimming removed 4 bases from V and 10 bases from J, with 18 bases in between.

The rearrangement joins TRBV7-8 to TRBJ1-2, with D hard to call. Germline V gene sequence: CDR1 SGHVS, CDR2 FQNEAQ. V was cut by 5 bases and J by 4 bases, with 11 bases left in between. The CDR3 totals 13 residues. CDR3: CASSPGFPYGYTF. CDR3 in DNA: TGTGCCAGCAGCCCAGGTTTCCCCTATGGCTACACCTTC.

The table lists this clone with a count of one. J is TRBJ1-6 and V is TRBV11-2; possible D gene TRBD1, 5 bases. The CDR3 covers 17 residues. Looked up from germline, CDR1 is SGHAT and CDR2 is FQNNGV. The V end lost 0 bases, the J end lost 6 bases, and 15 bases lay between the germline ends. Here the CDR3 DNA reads TGTGCCAGCAGCTTAGATCGTAGGGGCGCCTTTAATTCACCCCTCCACTTT. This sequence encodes CASSLDRRGAFNSPLHF.

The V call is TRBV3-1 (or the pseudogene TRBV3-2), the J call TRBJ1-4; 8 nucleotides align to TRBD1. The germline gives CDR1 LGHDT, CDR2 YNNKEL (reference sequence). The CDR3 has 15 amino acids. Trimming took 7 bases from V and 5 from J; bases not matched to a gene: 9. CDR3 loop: CASTSSRTGNEKLFF. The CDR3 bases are TGTGCCAGCACCTCGTCCCGGACAGGGAATGAAAAACTGTTTTTT.

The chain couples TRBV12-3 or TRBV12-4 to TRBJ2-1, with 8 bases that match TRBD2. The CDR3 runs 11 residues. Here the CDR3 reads CAASRGGEQFF. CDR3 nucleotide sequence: TGTGCGGCATCTCGGGGGGGTGAGCAGTTCTTC.

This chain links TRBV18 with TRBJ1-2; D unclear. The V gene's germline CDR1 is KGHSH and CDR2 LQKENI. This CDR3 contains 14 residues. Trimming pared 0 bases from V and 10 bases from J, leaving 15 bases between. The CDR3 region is CASSPPRFLTDYTF. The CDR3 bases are TGTGCCAGCTCACCACCAAGGTTTTTGACTGACTACACCTTC.

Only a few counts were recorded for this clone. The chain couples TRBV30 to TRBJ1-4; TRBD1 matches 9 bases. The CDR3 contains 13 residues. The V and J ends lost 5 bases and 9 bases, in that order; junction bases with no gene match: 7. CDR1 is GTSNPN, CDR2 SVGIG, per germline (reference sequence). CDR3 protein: CAWRGTGSKKLFF. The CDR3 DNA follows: TGTGCCTGGCGCGGGACAGGGAGTAAAAAACTGTTTTTT.

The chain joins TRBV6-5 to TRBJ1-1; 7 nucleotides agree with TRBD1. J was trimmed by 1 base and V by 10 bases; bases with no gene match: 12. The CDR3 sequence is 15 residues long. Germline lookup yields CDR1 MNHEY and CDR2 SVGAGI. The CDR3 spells CATPGKGAPNTEAFF. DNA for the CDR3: TGTGCCACTCCCGGGAAGGGGGCCCCGAACACTGAAGCTTTCTTT.

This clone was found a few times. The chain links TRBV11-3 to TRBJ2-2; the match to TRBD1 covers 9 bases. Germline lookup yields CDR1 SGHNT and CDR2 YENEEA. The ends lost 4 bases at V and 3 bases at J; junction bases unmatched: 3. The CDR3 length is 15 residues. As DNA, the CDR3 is TGTGCCAGCAGCTCACAGGGGGCTGACACCGGGGAGCTGTTTTTT. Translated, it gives CASSSQGADTGELFF.

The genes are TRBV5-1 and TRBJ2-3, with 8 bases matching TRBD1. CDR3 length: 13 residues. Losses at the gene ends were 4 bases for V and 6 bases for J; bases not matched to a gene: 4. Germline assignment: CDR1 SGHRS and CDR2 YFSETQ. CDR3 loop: CASSTWDRDTQYF. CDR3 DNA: TGCGCCAGCAGCACTTGGGACAGGGATACGCAGTATTTT.

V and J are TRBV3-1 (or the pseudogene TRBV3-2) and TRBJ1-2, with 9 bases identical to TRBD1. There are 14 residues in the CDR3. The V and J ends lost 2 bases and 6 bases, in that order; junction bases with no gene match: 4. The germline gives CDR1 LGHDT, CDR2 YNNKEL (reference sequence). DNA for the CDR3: TGTGCCAGCAGCCAACAACAGGGGGCGAATGGCTACACCTTC. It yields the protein CASSQQQGANGYTF.

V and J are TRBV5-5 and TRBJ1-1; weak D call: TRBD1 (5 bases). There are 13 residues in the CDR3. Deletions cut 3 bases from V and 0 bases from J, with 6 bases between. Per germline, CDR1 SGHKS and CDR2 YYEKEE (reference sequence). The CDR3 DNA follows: TGTGCCAGCAGCTCCAGGGTGAACACTGAAGCTTTCTTT. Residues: CASSSRVNTEAFF.

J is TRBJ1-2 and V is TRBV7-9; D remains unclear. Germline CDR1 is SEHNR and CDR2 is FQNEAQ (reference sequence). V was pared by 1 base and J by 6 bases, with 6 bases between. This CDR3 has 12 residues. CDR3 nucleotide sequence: TGTGCCAGCAGCTTAGGTTACAATGGCTACACCTTC. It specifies CASSLGYNGYTF. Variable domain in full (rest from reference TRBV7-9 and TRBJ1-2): DTGVSQNPRHKITKRGQNVTFRCDPISEHNRLYWYRQTLGQGPEFLTYFQNEAQLEKSRLLSDRFSAERPKGSFSTLEIQRTEQGDSAMYLCASSLGYNGYTFGSGTRLTVV.

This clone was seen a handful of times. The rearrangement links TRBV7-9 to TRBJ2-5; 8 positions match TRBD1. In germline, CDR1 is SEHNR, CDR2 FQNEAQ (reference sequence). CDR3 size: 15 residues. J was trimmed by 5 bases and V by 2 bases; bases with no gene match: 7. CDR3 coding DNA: TGTGCCAGCAGCTTAAACTCAGGGGGCGGGGAGACCCAGTACTTC. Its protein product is CASSLNSGGGETQYF.

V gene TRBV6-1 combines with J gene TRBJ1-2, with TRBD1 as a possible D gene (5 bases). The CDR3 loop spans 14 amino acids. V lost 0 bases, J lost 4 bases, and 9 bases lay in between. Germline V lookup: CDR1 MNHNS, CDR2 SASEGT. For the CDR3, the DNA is TGTGCCAGCAGTGAAGCTCGTCAGGGCTATGGCTACACCTTC. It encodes CASSEARQGYGYTF.

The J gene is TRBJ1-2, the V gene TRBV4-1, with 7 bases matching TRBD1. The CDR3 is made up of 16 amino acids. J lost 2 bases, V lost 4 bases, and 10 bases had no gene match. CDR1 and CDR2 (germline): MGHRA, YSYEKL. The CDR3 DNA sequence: TGCGCCAGCAGCCCCAGGTCGACAGGGTGGAACTATGGCTACACCTTC. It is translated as CASSPRSTGWNYGYTF.

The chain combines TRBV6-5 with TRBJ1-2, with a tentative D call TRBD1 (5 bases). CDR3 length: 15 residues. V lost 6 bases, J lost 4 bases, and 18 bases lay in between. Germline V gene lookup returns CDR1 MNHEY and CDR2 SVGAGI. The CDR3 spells CASRLSYQGSYGYTF. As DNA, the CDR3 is TGTGCCAGCAGGCTCAGCTACCAGGGATCCTATGGCTACACCTTC.

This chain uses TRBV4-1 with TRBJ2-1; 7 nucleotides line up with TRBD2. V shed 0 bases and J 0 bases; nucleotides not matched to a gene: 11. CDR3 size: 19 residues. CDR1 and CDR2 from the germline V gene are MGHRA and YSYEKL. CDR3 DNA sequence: TGCGCCAGCAGCCAAGACCCCTCGACTAGCCACAGCTCCTACAATGAGCAGTTCTTC. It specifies CASSQDPSTSHSSYNEQFF.

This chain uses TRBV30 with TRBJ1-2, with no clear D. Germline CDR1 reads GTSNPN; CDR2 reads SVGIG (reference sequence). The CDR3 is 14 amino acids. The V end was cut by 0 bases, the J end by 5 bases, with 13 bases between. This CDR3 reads CAWSVEAAGYGYTF. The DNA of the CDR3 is TGTGCCTGGAGTGTAGAGGCAGCGGGGTATGGCTACACCTTC.

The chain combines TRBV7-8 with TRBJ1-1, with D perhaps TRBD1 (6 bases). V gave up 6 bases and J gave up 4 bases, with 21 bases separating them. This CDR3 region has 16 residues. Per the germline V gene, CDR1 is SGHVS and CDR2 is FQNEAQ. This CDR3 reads CASRFTGGLASTEAFF. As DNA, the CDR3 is TGTGCCAGCAGATTTACGGGGGGCTTGGCGAGCACTGAAGCTTTCTTT.

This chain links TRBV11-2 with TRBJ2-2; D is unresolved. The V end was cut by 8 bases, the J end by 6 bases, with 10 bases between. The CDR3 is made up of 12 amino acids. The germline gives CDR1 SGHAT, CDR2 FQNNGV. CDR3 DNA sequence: TGTGCCAGCCGCCTTGAGGCCGGGGAGCTGTTTTTT. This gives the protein CASRLEAGELFF. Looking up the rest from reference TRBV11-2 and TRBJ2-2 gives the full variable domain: EAGVAQSPRYKIIEKRQSVAFWCNPISGHATLYWYQQILGQGPKLLIQFQNNGVVDDSQLPKDRFSAERLKGVDSTLKIQPAKLEDSAVYLCASRLEAGELFFGEGSRLTVL.

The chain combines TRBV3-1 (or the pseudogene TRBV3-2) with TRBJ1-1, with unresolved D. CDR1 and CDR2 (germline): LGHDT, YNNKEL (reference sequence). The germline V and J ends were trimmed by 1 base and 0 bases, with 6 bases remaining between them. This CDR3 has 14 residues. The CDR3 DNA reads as TGTGCCAGCAGCCAAGGGGCCCTGAACACTGAAGCTTTCTTT. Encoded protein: CASSQGALNTEAFF.

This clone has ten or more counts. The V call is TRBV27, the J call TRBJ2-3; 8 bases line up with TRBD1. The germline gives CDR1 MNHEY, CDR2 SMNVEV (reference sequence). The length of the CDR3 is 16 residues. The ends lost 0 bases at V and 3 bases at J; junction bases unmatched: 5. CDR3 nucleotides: TGTGCCAGCAGTTTATCGGCGACAGGGGTTACAGATACGCAGTATTTT. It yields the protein CASSLSATGVTDTQYF.

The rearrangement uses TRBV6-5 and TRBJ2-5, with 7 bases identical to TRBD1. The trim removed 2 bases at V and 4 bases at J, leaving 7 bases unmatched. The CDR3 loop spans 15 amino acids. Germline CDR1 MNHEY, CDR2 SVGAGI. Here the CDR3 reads CASSYRPTGRETQYF. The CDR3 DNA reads TGTGCCAGCAGTTACAGACCGACAGGGAGAGAGACCCAGTACTTC.

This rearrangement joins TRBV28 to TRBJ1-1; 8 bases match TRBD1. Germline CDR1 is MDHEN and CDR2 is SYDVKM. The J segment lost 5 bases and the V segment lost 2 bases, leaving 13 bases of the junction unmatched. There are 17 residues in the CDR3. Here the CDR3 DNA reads TGTGCCAGCAGTTTACCCGCCCTCGACAGGGGAAGGACTGAAGCTTTCTTT. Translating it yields CASSLPALDRGRTEAFF.

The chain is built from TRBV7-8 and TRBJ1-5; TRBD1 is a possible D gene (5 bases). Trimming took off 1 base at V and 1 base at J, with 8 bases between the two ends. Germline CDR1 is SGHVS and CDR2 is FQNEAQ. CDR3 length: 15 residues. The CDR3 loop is CASSLVGGSNQPQHF. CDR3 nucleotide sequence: TGTGCCAGCAGCTTAGTCGGGGGGAGCAATCAGCCCCAGCATTTT.